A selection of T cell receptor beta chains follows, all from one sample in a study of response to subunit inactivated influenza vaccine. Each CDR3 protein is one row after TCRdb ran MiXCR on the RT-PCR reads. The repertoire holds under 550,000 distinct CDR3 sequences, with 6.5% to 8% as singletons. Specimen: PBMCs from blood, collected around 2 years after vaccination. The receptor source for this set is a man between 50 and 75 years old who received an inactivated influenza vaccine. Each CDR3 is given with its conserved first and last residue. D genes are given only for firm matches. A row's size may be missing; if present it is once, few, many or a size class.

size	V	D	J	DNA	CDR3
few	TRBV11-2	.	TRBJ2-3	TGTGCCCGACGGGACATCAGCACAGATACGCAGTATTTT	CARRDISTDTQYF
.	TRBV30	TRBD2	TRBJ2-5	TGTGCCTTCACTATAACTAGCGCGGAGACCCAGTACTTC	CAFTITSAETQYF
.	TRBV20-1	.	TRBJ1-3	TGCAGTGCCGCACCCAAATATGGAAACACCATATATTTT	CSAAPKYGNTIYF
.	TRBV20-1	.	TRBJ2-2	TGCAGTGCCCTAAACAGGGGGGGGAACACCGGGGAGCTGTTTTTT	CSALNRGGNTGELFF
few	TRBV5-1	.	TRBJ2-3	TGCGCCAGCAGCTGGAACGACCCAGGGTCAGATACGCAGTATTTT	CASSWNDPGSDTQYF
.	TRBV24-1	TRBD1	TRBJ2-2	TGTGCCACCAGTGAGAACAGGGGGACGCGCGGGGAGCTGTTTTTT	CATSENRGTRGELFF
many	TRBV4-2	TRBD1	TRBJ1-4	TGTGCCAGCAGCCATTACGGACAGGGGGCTAATGAAAAACTGTTTTTT	CASSHYGQGANEKLFF
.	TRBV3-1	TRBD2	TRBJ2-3	TGTGCCAGCAGCCAAGATTGGGCTAGCGGAACCACAGATACGCAGTATTTT	CASSQDWASGTTDTQYF
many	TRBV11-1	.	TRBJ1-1	TGTGCCAGCAGCTTAGGAAGGGTTTTTCCCCCATCTCCCCCAACTGAAGCTTTCTTT	CASSLGRVFPPSPPTEAFF
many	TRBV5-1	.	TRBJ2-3	TGCGCCAGCAGCTTGGACATCACAGATACGCAGTATTTT	CASSLDITDTQYF
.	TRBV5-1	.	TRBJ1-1	TGCGCCAGCAGCTTGGCCGAGGTGAACACTGAAGCTTTCTTT	CASSLAEVNTEAFF
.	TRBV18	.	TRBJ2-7	TGTGCCAGCTCACCACTAACGGGGGACGAGCAGTACTTC	CASSPLTGDEQYF
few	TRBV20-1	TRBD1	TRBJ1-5	TGCAGTGCTCTTTCGTTAGGGACAGGCAATCAGCCCCAGCATTTT	CSALSLGTGNQPQHF
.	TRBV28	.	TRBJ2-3	TGTGCCAGCAGACCCCCGTTTCCGATAGCTAGCACAGATACGCAGTATTTT	CASRPPFPIASTDTQYF
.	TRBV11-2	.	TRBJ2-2	TGTGCCAGCAGCTTAGCTTCGGGGCCAATCTACACCGGGGAGCTGTTTTTT	CASSLASGPIYTGELFF
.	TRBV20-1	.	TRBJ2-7	TGCAGTGCTAGAGATGTTGAGTACCACGAGCAGTACTTC	CSARDVEYHEQYF
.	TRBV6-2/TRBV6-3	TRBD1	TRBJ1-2	TGTGCCAGCAGTTTCCGCCGGGACAGGGCTAACTATGGCTACACCTTC	CASSFRRDRANYGYTF
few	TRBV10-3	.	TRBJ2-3	TGTGCCATCAGGGAGTCTCGGGGGTCGGATACGCAGTATTTT	CAIRESRGSDTQYF
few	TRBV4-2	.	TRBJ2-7	TGTGCCAGCAGCCAAGACCTTCCGGACCCCTACGAGCAGTACTTC	CASSQDLPDPYEQYF